One sample yielded the 18 T cell receptor beta chains listed below, sequenced in a study of CXCR3-negative and CXCR3-positive naive CD8 T cells. All TRB cDNA libraries came from 5' RACE performed with UMI labels. TCRdb reprocessed the 5' RACE reads, with one entry per CDR3 protein and no DNA. Listed are some 8,200 distinct CDR3 sequences; 2% to 2.5% falls within the top ten. The sequenced sample consisted of naive CXCR3- CD8+ T cells from blood. Subset reported: CD45RO-CCR7+CD27+CD95- naive CD8+ T cells lacking CXCR3 (TNR3-). The source of these receptors is a human donor in good health. Some clones in this sample may be carry-over from other donors' samples.

This clonotype registers medium-sized (0.01 to 0.1%) by frequency. The chain has TRBV28 and TRBJ2-7; TCRdb's assignment of TRBD1 cannot be checked, as there is no DNA. Germline CDR1 is MDHEN and CDR2 is SYDVKM. This CDR3 is built from 14 residues. The chain's CDR3 is CASRQQGWGGEQYF. The complete variable domain, with remaining parts taken from reference TRBV28 and TRBJ2-7, reads DVKVTQSSRYLVKRTGEKVFLECVQDMDHENMFWYRQDPGLGLRLIYFSYDVKMKEKGDIPEGYSVSREKKERFSLILESASTNQTSMYLCASRQQGWGGEQYFGPGTRLTVT.

The V gene is TRBV29-1, the J gene TRBJ2-3; TCRdb indicates TRBD1, and absent DNA this call remains unverified. This CDR3 comprises 16 residues. Germline CDR1 is SQVTM and CDR2 is ANQGSEA. The CDR3 sequence is CSVGGLGRLSTDTQYF.

J is TRBJ1-6 and V is TRBV23-1; as DNA is missing, the TRBD1 call by TCRdb cannot be tested. TRBV23-1 is known as an ORF, though its function is uncertain. This CDR3 has 17 residues. The CDR3 sequence: CASSQSNEPLGYSPLHF.

Frequency places this clonotype as medium-sized. This chain uses TRBV29-1 with TRBJ2-2; TCRdb designates TRBD1, a call that cannot be tested without DNA. This CDR3 spans 15 amino acids. Germline CDR1 is SQVTM and CDR2 is ANQGSEA. The CDR3 loop is CSVERGGSGTGELFF.

The chain recombines TRBV15 with TRBJ2-2. CDR3 size: 12 residues. Germline CDR1 LNHNV, CDR2 YYDKDF (reference sequence). This chain's CDR3 is CATSGYTGELFF.

The V call is TRBV6-5, the J call TRBJ1-2; TCRdb designates TRBD1, a call that cannot be tested without DNA. Per the germline V gene, CDR1 is MNHEY and CDR2 is SVGAGI. The length of the CDR3 is 14 residues. CDR3 sequence: CASSSRGTIYGYTF.

This rearrangement joins TRBV29-1 to TRBJ2-7. The CDR3 runs 13 residues. CDR1 is SQVTM and CDR2 is ANQGSEA in the germline V gene. CDR3 in amino acids: CSVEVTSSYEQYF.

This clonotype shows up as medium-sized (0.01 to 0.1%) by frequency. The chain links TRBV11-2 to TRBJ2-3; checking the TCRdb D call of TRBD1 is not possible without DNA. CDR3 length: 15 residues. Per germline, CDR1 SGHAT and CDR2 FQNNGV. CDR3: CASSLEGTNTDTQYF.

The rearrangement uses TRBV6-2 or TRBV6-3 and TRBJ1-1. The CDR3 consists of 15 residues. Germline V gene data show CDR1 as MNHEY and CDR2 as SVGEGT. This chain's CDR3 is CASSYPIQQNTEAFF.

The chain links TRBV6-6 to TRBJ1-1. Germline V gene lookup returns CDR1 MNHNY and CDR2 SVGAGI (reference sequence). There are 15 residues in the CDR3. CDR3: CASSYSTEMNTEAFF.

This chain connects TRBV20-1 to TRBJ2-3; TCRdb returns TRBD2, unconfirmable since there is no DNA. This CDR3 has 16 residues. CDR1 and CDR2 (germline): DFQATT, SNEGSKA (reference sequence). The CDR3 loop is CSARAELATNTDTQYF.

The rearrangement joins TRBV14 to TRBJ2-1. Germline V CDR1 and CDR2: SGHDN, FVKESK. The CDR3 is 14 residues long. CDR3 in amino acids: CASSQGSSLNEQFF.

This clonotype is deemed medium-sized by its frequency. V usage is TRBV29-1 and J usage is TRBJ2-1. The CDR3 is 13 amino acids. Germline V gene lookup returns CDR1 SQVTM and CDR2 ANQGSEA. CDR3 in amino acids: CSVSNLAFDEQFF.

V usage is TRBV11-2 and J usage is TRBJ2-7; TCRdb returns TRBD1, unconfirmable since there is no DNA. Germline V CDR1 and CDR2: SGHAT, FQNNGV. The CDR3 length is 15 residues. The CDR3 region is CASSSHGANSYEQYF.

This clonotype counts as medium-sized by frequency. The gene calls are TRBV6-5 and TRBJ1-1; the TCRdb call, TRBD1, lacks DNA for checking. Germline CDR1 and CDR2: MNHEY and SVGAGI. This CDR3 comprises 15 residues. CDR3: CASSYSGGGLTEAFF.

This chain uses TRBV10-1 with TRBJ2-3; TCRdb gives TRBD2 as the D gene, but with no DNA this cannot be confirmed. The CDR3 runs to 14 residues. From germline, CDR1 is WNHNN and CDR2 SYGVQD (reference sequence). The CDR3 region is CASSALAGADTQYF.

According to its frequency, this clonotype is medium-sized. The V call is TRBV29-1, the J call TRBJ2-2; no DNA is available, so the TRBD2 call from TCRdb remains unchecked. Germline V gene data show CDR1 as SQVTM and CDR2 as ANQGSEA. The CDR3 contains 15 residues. The CDR3 reads CSVKGAGAKVGELFF.

According to its frequency, this clonotype is medium-sized (0.01 to 0.1%). CDR3 sequence reads: CASSQAGTGVQPQHF. V gene TRBV4-1 combines with J gene TRBJ1-5; no DNA is available, so the TRBD1 call from TCRdb remains unchecked. CDR1 is MGHRA and CDR2 is YSYEKL in the germline V gene. The CDR3 contains 15 residues.